The 9 T cell receptor beta chains below come from one sample, sequenced in a study of T cells after yellow fever vaccination. Using its own MiXCR run on the 5' RACE reads, TCRdb lists one record per CDR3 protein. In the table there are roughly 310,000 distinct CDR3 sequences, around 3.6% of which are singletons. Specimen: PBMCs, collected on the day of the yellow fever booster vaccination. The origin of the receptors is a man aged 18-30 years who received the YFV17D yellow fever vaccine.

The rearrangement uses TRBV7-2 and TRBJ2-3; D gene unclear. Trimming took off 0 bases at V and 0 bases at J, with 10 bases between the two ends. From germline, CDR1 is SGHTA and CDR2 FQGNSA. The CDR3 totals 16 residues. The CDR3 nucleotides read TGTGCCAGCAGCTTAGCCGGTACCTCTAGCACAGATACGCAGTATTTT. It encodes CASSLAGTSSTDTQYF.

This clonotype was observed a handful of times. J is TRBJ1-5 and V is TRBV19; D ambiguous. This CDR3 contains 13 residues. CDR1 and CDR2 from the germline V gene are LNHDA and SQIVND (reference sequence). Trimming pared 6 bases from V and 9 bases from J, leaving 15 bases between. The CDR3 protein is CASRTRDGPPQHF. CDR3 nucleotides: TGTGCCAGTAGGACGAGAGACGGTCCGCCCCAGCATTTT.

Many counts were recorded for this clonotype. The chain recombines TRBV7-9 with TRBJ2-5, with D tentatively TRBD1 (5 bases). Germline V CDR1 and CDR2: SEHNR, FQNEAQ (reference sequence). Trimming cost V 8 bases and J 4 bases, with 17 bases left between them. This CDR3 contains 14 residues. DNA of the CDR3: TGTGCCAGCGACGCTAGGGGTGGGATAGAGACCCAGTACTTC. It encodes CASDARGGIETQYF.

This clonotype has a count of ten or more. The rearrangement uses TRBV29-1 and TRBJ1-2; the match to TRBD1 covers 10 bases. Trimming at V came to 7 bases and at J to 5 bases, leaving 10 bases not matched to a gene. CDR3 length: 14 amino acids. Per germline, CDR1 SQVTM and CDR2 ANQGSEA. The CDR3 coding sequence is TGCAGCGCAGCCCCCGGACAGGGGGAATATGGCTACACCTTC. This sequence encodes CSAAPGQGEYGYTF.

This clonotype was recorded a few times. The chain employs TRBV20-1 and TRBJ1-1; 7 bases fit TRBD1. Trimming at V came to 1 base and at J to 3 bases, leaving 5 bases not matched to a gene. The CDR3 has 14 amino acids. Germline lookup yields CDR1 DFQATT and CDR2 SNEGSKA (reference sequence). CDR3 sequence (DNA): TGCAGTGCTAGAGTTCAAACAGGGGACACTGAAGCTTTCTTT. It encodes CSARVQTGDTEAFF.

This clonotype was seen many times. CDR3 nucleotide sequence: TGTGCCAGCAGCCGGGAGACAGGGGGAGGAGGCTACACCTTC. Amino acid sequence: CASSRETGGGGYTF. This chain joins TRBV4-2 and TRBJ1-2; TRBD1 matches at 9 bases. Trimming removed 4 bases from V and 8 bases from J; junction bases left unmatched: 8. CDR1 and CDR2 from the germline V gene are LGHNA and YNFKEQ. The CDR3 loop spans 14 amino acids.

This clonotype was recorded at least ten times. This chain uses TRBV7-2 with TRBJ1-2; D is undetermined. V was trimmed by 5 bases and J by 8 bases, leaving 18 bases between them. Per germline, CDR1 SGHTA and CDR2 FQGNSA. This CDR3 has 14 residues. CDR3 in amino acids: CASSPVFRQEGYTF. CDR3 coding DNA: TGTGCCAGCAGCCCGGTCTTCAGGCAAGAAGGCTACACCTTC.

The rearrangement links TRBV25-1 to TRBJ1-1, with D maybe TRBD1 (5 bases). The V gene's germline CDR1 is MGHDK and CDR2 SYGVNS. Trimming shortened V by 3 bases and J by 3 bases, and 8 bases separated the two germline ends. This CDR3 is 13 amino acids long. Here the CDR3 DNA reads TGTGCCAGCAGTGAGCAGGGATACACTGAAGCTTTCTTT. Translating it yields CASSEQGYTEAFF.

The gene calls are TRBV5-1 and TRBJ1-5; 7 bases map to TRBD1. V shed 0 bases and J 3 bases; nucleotides not matched to a gene: 3. The CDR3 is 15 residues long. CDR1 and CDR2 from the germline V gene are SGHRS and YFSETQ. In DNA form, the CDR3 reads TGCGCCAGCAGCTTGGGACAGGGTGCCAATCAGCCCCAGCATTTT. This translates into CASSLGQGANQPQHF.